The TCR beta chain under discussion was sequenced for a study of cytomegalovirus exposure and HLA in healthy donors. The table came from immunoSEQ multiplex PCR; TCRdb's copy has only in-frame clones and leaves some out. The data hold approximately 260,000 clones, with about 86% observed a single time. Germline-derived CDR1 and CDR2 are SEHNR and FQNEAQ (reference sequence). V gave up 2 bases and J gave up 5 bases, with 7 bases separating them. This CDR3 is built from 13 residues. This chain connects TRBV7-9 to TRBJ1-5; D is unresolved. This sequence originates from a woman in her 30s in good health and CMV-seropositive. Input material: PBMCs. CDR3 sequence reads: CASSLYEDQPQHF. The CDR3 coding sequence is TGTGCCAGCAGCTTATATGAGGATCAGCCCCAGCATTTT.